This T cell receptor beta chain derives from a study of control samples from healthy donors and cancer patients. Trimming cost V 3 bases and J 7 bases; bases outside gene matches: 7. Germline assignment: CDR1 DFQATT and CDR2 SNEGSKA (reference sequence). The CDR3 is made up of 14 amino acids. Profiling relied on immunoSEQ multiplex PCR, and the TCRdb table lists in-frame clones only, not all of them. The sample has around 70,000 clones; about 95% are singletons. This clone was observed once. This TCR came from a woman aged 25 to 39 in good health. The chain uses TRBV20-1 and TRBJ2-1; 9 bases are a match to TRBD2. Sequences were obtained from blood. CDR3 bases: TGCAGTGCTAGTGGCGGGGGGGCGAGAAATGAGCAGTTCTTC. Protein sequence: CSASGGGARNEQFF.